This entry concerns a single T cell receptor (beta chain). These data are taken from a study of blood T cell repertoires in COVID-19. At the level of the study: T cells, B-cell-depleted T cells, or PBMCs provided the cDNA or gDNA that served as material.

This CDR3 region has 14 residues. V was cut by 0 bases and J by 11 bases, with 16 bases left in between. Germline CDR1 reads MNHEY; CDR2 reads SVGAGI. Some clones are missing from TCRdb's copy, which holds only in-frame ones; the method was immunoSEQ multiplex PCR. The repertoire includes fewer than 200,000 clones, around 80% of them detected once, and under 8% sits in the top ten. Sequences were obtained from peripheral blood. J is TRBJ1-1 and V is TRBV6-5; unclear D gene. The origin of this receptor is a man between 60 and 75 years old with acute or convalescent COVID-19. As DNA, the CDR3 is TGTGCCAGCAGTTACTCTGAAGAGATCCCTAACGCTTTCTTT. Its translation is CASSYSEEIPNAFF.